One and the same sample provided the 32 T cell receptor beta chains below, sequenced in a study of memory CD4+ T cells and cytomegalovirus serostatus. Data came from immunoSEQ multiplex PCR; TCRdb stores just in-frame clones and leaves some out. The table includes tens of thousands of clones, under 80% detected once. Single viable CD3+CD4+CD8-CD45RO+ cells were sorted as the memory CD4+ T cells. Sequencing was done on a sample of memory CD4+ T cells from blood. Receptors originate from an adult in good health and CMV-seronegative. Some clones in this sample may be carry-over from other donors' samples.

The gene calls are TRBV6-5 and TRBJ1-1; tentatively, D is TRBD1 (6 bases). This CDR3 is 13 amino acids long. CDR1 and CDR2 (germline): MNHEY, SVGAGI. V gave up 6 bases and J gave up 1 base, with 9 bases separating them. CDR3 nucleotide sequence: TGTGCCAGCAGGGCGGACAGGAACACTGAAGCTTTCTTT. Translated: CASRADRNTEAFF.

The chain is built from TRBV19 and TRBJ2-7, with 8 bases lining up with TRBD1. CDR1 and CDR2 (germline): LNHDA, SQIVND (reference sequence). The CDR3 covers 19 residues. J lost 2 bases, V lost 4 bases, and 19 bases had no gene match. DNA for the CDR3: TGTGCCAGTAGTAAGAGCGGACAGGGACTTGGCGGGATAACCTACGAGCAGTACTTC. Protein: CASSKSGQGLGGITYEQYF.

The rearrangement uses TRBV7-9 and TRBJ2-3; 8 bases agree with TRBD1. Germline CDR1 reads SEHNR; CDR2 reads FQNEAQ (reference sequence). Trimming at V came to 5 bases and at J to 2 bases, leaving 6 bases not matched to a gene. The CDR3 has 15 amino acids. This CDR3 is CASSPTGESTDTQYF. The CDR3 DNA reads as TGTGCCAGCAGCCCGACAGGGGAGTCCACAGATACGCAGTATTTT.

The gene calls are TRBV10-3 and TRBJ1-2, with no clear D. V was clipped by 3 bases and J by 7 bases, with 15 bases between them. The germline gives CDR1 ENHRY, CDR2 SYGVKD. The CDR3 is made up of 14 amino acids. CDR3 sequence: CAISDDGPLSGYTF. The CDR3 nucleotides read TGTGCCATCAGTGACGACGGCCCCTTGAGTGGCTACACCTTC.

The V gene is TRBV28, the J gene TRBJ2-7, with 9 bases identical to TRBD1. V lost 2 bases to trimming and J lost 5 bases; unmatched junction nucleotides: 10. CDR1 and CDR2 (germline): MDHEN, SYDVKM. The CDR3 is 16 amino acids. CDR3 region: CASSLASGTGIHEQYF. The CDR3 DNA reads TGTGCCAGCAGTTTAGCCTCCGGGACAGGGATCCACGAGCAGTACTTC.

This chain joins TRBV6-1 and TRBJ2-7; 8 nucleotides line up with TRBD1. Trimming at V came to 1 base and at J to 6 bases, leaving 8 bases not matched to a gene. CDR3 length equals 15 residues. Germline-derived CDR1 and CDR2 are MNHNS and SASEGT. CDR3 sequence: CASSEGIPGQVEQYF. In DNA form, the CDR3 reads TGTGCCAGCAGTGAAGGGATTCCGGGACAGGTCGAGCAGTACTTC.

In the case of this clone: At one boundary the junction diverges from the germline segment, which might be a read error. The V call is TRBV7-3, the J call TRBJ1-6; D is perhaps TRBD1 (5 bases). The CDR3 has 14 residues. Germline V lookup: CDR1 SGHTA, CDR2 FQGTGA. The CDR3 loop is CASSLTPGISPLHF. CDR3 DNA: TGTGCCAGCAGCCTAACCCCAGGGATTTCACCCCTCCACTTT.

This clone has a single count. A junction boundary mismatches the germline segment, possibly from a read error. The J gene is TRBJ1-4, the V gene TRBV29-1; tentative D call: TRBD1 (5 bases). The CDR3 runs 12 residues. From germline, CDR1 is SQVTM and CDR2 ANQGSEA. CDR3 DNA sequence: TGCAGCGCCTTAATCCGGGGGGAAAAACTGCTTTTT. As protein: CSALIRGEKLLF.

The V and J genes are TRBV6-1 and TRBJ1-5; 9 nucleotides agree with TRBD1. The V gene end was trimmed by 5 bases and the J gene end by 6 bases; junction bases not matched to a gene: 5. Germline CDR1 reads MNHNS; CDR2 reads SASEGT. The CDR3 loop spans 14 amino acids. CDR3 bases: TGTGCCAGCAGTCCAGACAGGGGGATTCAGCCCCAGCATTTT. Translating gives CASSPDRGIQPQHF.

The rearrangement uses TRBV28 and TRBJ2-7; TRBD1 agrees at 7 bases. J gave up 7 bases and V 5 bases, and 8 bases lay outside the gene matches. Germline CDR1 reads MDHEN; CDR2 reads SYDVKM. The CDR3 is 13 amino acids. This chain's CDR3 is CASSPTGRREQYF. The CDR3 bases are TGTGCCAGCAGTCCGACAGGGCGGAGGGAGCAGTACTTC.

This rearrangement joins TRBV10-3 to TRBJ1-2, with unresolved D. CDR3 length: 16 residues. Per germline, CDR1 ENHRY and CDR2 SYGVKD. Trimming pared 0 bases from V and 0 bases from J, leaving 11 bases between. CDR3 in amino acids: CAISESRGSTNYGYTF. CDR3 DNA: TGTGCCATCAGTGAGTCACGGGGAAGTACTAACTATGGCTACACCTTC.

The CDR3 DNA reads as TGCGCCAGCAGCCTAGTAGAGACAGGCTCTGGAAACACCATATATTTT. As protein: CASSLVETGSGNTIYF. The chain has TRBV4-1 and TRBJ1-3; TRBD1 is a possible D gene (6 bases). Germline V gene lookup returns CDR1 MGHRA and CDR2 YSYEKL. The CDR3 sequence is 16 residues long. The V gene lost 4 bases and the J gene lost 0 bases, with 13 bases spanning the gap.

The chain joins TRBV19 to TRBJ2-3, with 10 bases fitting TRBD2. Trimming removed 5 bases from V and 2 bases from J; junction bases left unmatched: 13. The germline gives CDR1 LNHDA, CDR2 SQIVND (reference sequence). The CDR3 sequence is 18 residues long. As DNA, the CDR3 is TGTGCCAGTAGTCCATCTTACCGGACTAGCGGAGCCACAGATACGCAGTATTTT. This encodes CASSPSYRTSGATDTQYF.

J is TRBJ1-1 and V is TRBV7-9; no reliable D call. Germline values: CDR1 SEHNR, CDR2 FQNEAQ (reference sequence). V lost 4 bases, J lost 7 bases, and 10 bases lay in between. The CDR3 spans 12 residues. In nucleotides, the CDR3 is TGTGCCAGCAGCTGGGGAAAGGATGAAGCTTTCTTT. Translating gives CASSWGKDEAFF.

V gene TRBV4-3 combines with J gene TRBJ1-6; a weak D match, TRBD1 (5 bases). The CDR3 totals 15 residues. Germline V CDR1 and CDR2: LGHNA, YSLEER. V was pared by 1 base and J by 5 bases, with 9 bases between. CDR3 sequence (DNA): TGCGCCAGCAGCCAAGCGGACATTGATAATTCACCCCTCCACTTT. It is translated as CASSQADIDNSPLHF.

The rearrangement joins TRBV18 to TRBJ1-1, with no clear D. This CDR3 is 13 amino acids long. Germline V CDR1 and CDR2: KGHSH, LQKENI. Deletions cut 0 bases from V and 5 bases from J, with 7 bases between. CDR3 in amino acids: CASSPPVGTEAFF. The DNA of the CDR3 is TGTGCCAGCTCACCACCGGTGGGAACTGAAGCTTTCTTT.

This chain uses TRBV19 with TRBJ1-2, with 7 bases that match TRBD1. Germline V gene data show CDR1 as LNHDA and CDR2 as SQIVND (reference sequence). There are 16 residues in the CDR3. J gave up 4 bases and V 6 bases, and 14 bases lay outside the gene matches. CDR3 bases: TGTGCCAGTAGAACGGGAGGGGGCCCGCCCCTCTATGGCTACACCTTC. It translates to CASRTGGGPPLYGYTF. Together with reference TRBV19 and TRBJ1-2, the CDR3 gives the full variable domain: DGGITQSPKYLFRKEGQNVTLSCEQNLNHDAMYWYRQDPGQGLRLIYYSQIVNDFQKGDIAEGYSVSREKKESFPLTVTSAQKNPTAFYLCASRTGGGPPLYGYTFGSGTRLTVV.

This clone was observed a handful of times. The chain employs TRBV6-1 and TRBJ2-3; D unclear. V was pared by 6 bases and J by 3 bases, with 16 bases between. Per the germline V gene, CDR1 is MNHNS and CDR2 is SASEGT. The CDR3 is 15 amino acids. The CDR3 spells CASSPLGSVTDTQYF. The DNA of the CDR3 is TGTGCCAGCAGCCCCTTGGGGTCCGTGACAGATACGCAGTATTTT.

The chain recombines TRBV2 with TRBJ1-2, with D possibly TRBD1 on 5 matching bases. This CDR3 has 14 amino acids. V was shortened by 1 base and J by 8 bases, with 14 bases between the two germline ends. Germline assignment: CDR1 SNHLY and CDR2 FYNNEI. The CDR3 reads CASSEGVGAYGYTF. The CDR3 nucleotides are TGTGCCAGCAGTGAAGGTGTAGGGGCTTACGGCTACACCTTC.

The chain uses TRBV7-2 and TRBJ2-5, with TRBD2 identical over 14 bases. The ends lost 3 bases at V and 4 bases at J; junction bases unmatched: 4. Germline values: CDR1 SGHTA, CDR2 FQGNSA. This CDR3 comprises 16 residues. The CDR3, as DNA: TGTGCCAGCAGCTTCAAGACTAGCGGGGGGGGAGAGACCCAGTACTTC. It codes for CASSFKTSGGGETQYF.

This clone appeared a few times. CDR3: CASSFSGSNTEAFF. DNA for the CDR3: TGTGCCAGCAGCTTTTCAGGCTCGAACACTGAAGCTTTCTTT. The chain employs TRBV11-2 and TRBJ1-1; no reliable D call. Trimming removed 3 bases from V and 1 base from J, with 9 bases in between. The CDR3 is 14 residues long. Germline assignment: CDR1 SGHAT and CDR2 FQNNGV.

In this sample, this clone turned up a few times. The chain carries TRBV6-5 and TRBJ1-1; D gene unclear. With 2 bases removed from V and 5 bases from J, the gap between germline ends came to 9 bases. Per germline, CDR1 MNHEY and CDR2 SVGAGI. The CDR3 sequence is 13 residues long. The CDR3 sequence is CASSYERDTEAFF. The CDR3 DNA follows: TGTGCCAGCAGTTACGAAAGGGATACTGAAGCTTTCTTT.

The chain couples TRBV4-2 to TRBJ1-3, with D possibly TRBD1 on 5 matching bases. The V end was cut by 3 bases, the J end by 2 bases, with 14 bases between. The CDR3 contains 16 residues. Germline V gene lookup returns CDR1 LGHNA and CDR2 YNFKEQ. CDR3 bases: TGTGCCAGCAGCCATTTTCAGGGCGGCGCTGGAAACACCATATATTTT. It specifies CASSHFQGGAGNTIYF.

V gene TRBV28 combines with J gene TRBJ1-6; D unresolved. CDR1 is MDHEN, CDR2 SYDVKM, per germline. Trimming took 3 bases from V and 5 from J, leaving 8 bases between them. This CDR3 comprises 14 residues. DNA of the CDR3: TGTGCCAGCAGTTTGGGTCAGAATAATTCACCCCTCCACTTT. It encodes CASSLGQNNSPLHF. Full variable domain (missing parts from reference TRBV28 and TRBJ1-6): DVKVTQSSRYLVKRTGEKVFLECVQDMDHENMFWYRQDPGLGLRLIYFSYDVKMKEKGDIPEGYSVSREKKERFSLILESASTNQTSMYLCASSLGQNNSPLHFGNGTRLTVT.

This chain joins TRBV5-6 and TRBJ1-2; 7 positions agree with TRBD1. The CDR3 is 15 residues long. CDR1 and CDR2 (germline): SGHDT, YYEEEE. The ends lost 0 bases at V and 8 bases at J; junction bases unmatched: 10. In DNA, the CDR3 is TGTGCCAGCAGCTTGGGCTCAGGGGGGGGGTACGGCTACACCTTC. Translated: CASSLGSGGGYGYTF.

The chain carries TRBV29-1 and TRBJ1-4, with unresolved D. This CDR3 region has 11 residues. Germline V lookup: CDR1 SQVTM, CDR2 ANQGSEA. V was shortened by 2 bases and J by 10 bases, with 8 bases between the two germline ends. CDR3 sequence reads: CSVELTGKLFF. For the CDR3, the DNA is TGCAGCGTTGAACTTACTGGAAAACTGTTTTTT.

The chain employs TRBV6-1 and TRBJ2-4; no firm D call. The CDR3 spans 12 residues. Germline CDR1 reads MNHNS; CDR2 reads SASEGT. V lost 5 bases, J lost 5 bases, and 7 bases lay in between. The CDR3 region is CASSKNENIQYF. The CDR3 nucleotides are TGTGCCAGCAGTAAAAATGAAAACATTCAGTACTTC.

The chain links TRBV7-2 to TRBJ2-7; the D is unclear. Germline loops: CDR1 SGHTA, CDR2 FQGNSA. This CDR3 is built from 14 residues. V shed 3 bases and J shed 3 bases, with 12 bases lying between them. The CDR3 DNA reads TGTGCCAGCAGCTTTGGACGGAACTACTACGAGCAGTACTTC. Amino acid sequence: CASSFGRNYYEQYF. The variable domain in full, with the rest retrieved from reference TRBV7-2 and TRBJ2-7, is GAGVSQSPSNKVTEKGKDVELRCDPISGHTALYWYRQSLGQGLEFLIYFQGNSAPDKSGLPSDRFSAERTGGSVSTLTIQRTQQEDSAVYLCASSFGRNYYEQYFGPGTRLTVT.

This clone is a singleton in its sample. CDR3 in DNA: TGTGCCAGCAGCCCACAGGGCGGTCGCGATAACTACGAGCAGTACTTC. This codes for CASSPQGGRDNYEQYF. J is TRBJ2-7 and V is TRBV7-6; D possibly corresponds to TRBD1 (6 bases). This CDR3 has 16 amino acids. CDR1 SGHVS and CDR2 FNYEAQ come from the germline V gene. V was shortened by 5 bases and J by 3 bases, with 20 bases between the two germline ends.

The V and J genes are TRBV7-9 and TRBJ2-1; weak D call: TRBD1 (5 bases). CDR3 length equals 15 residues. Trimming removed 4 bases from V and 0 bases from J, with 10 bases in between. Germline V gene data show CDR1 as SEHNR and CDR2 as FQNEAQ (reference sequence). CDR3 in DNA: TGTGCCAGCAGCTCCCAGGGTGGCTCCTACAATGAGCAGTTCTTC. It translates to CASSSQGGSYNEQFF.

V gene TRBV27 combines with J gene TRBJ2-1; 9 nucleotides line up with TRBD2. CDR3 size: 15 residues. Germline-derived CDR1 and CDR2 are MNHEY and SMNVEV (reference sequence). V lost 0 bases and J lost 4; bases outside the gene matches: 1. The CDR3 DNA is TGTGCCAGCAGTTTATCTAGCGGGGGTTACAATGAGCAGTTCTTC. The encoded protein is CASSLSSGGYNEQFF.

The CDR3 DNA follows: TGCGCCAGCAGCCGGGGGGACGGTGCCTACGAGCAGTACTTC. Protein sequence: CASSRGDGAYEQYF. The chain employs TRBV5-1 and TRBJ2-7; 7 nucleotides align to TRBD2. The CDR3 sequence is 14 residues long. V was pared by 4 bases and J by 2 bases, with 6 bases of the junction left unmatched. The germline V gene encodes CDR1 SGHRS and CDR2 YFSETQ.